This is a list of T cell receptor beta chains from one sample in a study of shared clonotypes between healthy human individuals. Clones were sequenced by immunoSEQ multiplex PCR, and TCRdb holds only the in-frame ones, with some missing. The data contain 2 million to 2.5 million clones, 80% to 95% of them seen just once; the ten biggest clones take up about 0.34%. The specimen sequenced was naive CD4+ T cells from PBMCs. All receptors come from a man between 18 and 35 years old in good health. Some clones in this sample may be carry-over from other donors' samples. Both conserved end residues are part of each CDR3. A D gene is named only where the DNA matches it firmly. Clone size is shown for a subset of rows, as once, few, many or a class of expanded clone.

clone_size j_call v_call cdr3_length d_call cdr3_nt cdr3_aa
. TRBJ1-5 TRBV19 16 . TGTGCCAGTAGTATAGCCGGGACCCGTAGCAATCAGCCCCAGCATTTT CASSIAGTRSNQPQHF
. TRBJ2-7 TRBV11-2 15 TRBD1 TGTGCCAGCAGCGTGGGTGGACAGGGGCGCTACGAGCAGTACTTC CASSVGGQGRYEQYF
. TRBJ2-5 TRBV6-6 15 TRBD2 TGTGCCAGCAGGACTAGCGCGAAAGGGTGGGAGACCCAGTACTTC CASRTSAKGWETQYF
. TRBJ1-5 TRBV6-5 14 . TGTGCCAGCAGTTACTCGGGCTTTAATCAGCCCCAGCATTTT CASSYSGFNQPQHF
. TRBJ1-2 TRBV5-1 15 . TGCGCCAGCAGCTTGGAGGGCTGGAGGGCAGGGGGCTACACCTTC CASSLEGWRAGGYTF
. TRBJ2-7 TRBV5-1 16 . TGCGCCAGCAGCTTGGAGGGCAGGAGACTTTCCTACGAGCAGTACTTC CASSLEGRRLSYEQYF
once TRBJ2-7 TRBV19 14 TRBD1 TGTGCCAGTAGCACGGACAGGCCCCCCTACGAGCAGTACTTC CASSTDRPPYEQYF
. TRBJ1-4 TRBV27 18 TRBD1 TGTGCCAGCAGACCCAGGGGGGCGGTCGGTACAACTAATGAAAAACTGTTTTTT CASRPRGAVGTTNEKLFF
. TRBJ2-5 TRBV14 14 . TGTGCCAGCAGCCAAAAGGTAAAGGGTGAGACCCAGTACTTC CASSQKVKGETQYF
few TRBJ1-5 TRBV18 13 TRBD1 TGTGCCAGCTCACCGACAGGGAATCAGCCCCAGCATTTT CASSPTGNQPQHF
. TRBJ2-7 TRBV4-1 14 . TGCGCCAGCAGCGCGTCAGAAAAGGCGCGCGAGCAGTACTTC CASSASEKAREQYF
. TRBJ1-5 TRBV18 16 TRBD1 TGTGCCAGCTCACCCGGACAGGGGGCCCAGAAAGCAGCCCAGCATTTT CASSPGQGAQKAAQHF
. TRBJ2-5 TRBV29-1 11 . TGCAGTGCCGGACAGCAAGAGACCCAGTACTTC CSAGQQETQYF
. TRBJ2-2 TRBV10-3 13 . TGTGCCATCAGTGAGTCTGGGGCCGGGGAGCTGTTTTTT CAISESGAGELFF
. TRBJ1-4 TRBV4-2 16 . TGTGCCAGCAGCCAAGCCGAGGGGGAGGTAAATGAAAAACTGTTTTTT CASSQAEGEVNEKLFF
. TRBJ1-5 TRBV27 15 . TGTGCCAGCAGCCCGAACAGGGTTATTGCTCAGCCCCAGCATTTT CASSPNRVIAQPQHF
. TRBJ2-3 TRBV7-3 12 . TGTGCCAGCGGGATGAGTCGGGATACGCAGTATTTT CASGMSRDTQYF
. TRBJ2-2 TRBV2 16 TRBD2 TGTGCCAGCAGTGAAGCGAGCGGGAGGGCCGGCGGGGAGCTGTTTTTT CASSEASGRAGGELFF
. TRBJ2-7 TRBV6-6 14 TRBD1 TGTGCCAGCAGCGCCCCGGGACAGAACTACGAGCAGTACTTC CASSAPGQNYEQYF
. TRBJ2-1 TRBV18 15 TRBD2 TGTGCCAGCTCACCACCGGGACTAGCAAGTAATGAGCAGTTCTTC CASSPPGLASNEQFF
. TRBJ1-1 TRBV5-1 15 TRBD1 TGCGCCAGCAGCTTGGTCGGACAGGGGGACACTGAAGCTTTCTTT CASSLVGQGDTEAFF
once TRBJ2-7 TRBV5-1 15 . TGCGCCAGCAGCTTGGCCGGGACCGGGGATCGCGAGCAGTACTTC CASSLAGTGDREQYF
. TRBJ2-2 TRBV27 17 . TGTGCCAGCAGTTTCTCGTCCCGGACTACGAACACCGGGGAGCTGTTTTTT CASSFSSRTTNTGELFF
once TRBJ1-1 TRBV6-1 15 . TGTGCCAGCAGTGGGGGGGCATTTAGGGTGACTAAAGCTTTCTTT CASSGGAFRVTKAFF
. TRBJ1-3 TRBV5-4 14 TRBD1 TGTGCCAGCAGCTTTCTGGACAGGGAAAACACCATATATTTT CASSFLDRENTIYF
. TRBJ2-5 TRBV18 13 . TGTGCCAGCTCACCACCGTCAGAAGAGACCCAGTACTTC CASSPPSEETQYF
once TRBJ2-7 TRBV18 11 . TGTGCCAGCTCTCCCGGGGACGAGCAGTACTTC CASSPGDEQYF